The sequence of this TCR beta chain was determined in a study of blood T cell repertoires in COVID-19. In the study overall: Specimens from acute and convalescent COVID-19 originated in the United States, Italy and Spain. PBMCs, B-cell-depleted T cells, or T cells provided the cDNA or gDNA that made up the material.

This CDR3 has 14 amino acids. Germline CDR1 is MDHEN and CDR2 is SYDVKM. V lost 4 bases and J lost 5, with 9 bases in between. In the original workflow: Nucleated cell counts were estimated from reference gene primer amplification. Profiled with immunoSEQ multiplex PCR; TCRdb holds only in-frame clones, not every one. D and trimming were read from the DNA, whereas the V and J calls and clone size are those reported in that table. Of about 98,000 clones detected, over 70% appear once; the ten largest clones hold roughly 10%. The receptor's source is a woman over 75 with acute or convalescent COVID-19. The chain couples TRBV28 to TRBJ1-6; D may be TRBD1 (6 bases). Input material: peripheral blood. The CDR3 nucleotides read TGTGCCAGCAGTTCACAGGGCCATAATTCACCCCTCCACTTT. Encoded protein: CASSSQGHNSPLHF.